Presented here are 20 T cell receptor beta chains from one specimen sequenced in a study of blood T cells in healthy people across ages. Combining a sample-barcoded 5' primer with a J-beta primer mix, a second PCR ran for 7 to 11 cycles. Each CDR3 protein gets one entry after TCRdb re-called the 5' RACE reads with MiXCR. The sample lists around 1.5 million distinct CDR3 sequences, approximately 38% occurring once. Sequenced sample: blood. The origin of the receptors is a young woman in good health.

The chain recombines TRBV13 with TRBJ2-3; D ambiguous. Trimming cost V 4 bases and J 2 bases, with 10 bases left between them. The CDR3 has 14 residues. Per the germline V gene, CDR1 is PRHDT and CDR2 is FYEKMQ (reference sequence). The CDR3 nucleotides read TGTGCCAGCAGCTGGCGGCTTCTCACAGATACGCAGTATTTT. As protein: CASSWRLLTDTQYF. The complete variable domain, with remaining parts taken from reference TRBV13 and TRBJ2-3, reads AAGVIQSPRHLIKEKRETATLKCYPIPRHDTVYWYQQGPGQDPQFLISFYEKMQSDKGSIPDRFSAQQFSDYHSELNMSSLELGDSALYFCASSWRLLTDTQYFGPGTRLTVL.

This clonotype has just one count. This sequence joins TRBV10-2 and TRBJ1-6; 9 nucleotides align to TRBD1. This CDR3 is 19 amino acids long. The J segment lost 3 bases and the V segment lost 6 bases, leaving 15 bases of the junction unmatched. CDR1 and CDR2 (germline): WSHSY, SAAADI. The CDR3: CASSDNRYRGLDYNSPLHF. DNA of the CDR3: TGCGCCAGCAGCGACAATCGATACAGGGGGCTTGACTATAATTCACCCCTCCACTTT.

This clonotype was seen more than once but under ten times. The CDR3 nucleotides are TGTGCCAGCAGCGGGACGCACGGTGTCACCTTC. Translating it yields CASSGTHGVTF. This rearrangement joins TRBV12-3 or TRBV12-4 to TRBJ1-2, with D possibly TRBD1 on 5 matching bases. This CDR3 is built from 11 residues. The V gene lost 6 bases and the J gene lost 13 bases, with 15 bases spanning the gap.

The J gene is TRBJ2-5, the V gene TRBV5-1; D is perhaps TRBD2 (5 bases). The CDR3 spans 15 residues. The germline gives CDR1 SGHRS, CDR2 YFSETQ. The ends were cut back, 0 bases at V and 11 bases at J, with 20 bases in the middle. Here the CDR3 DNA reads TGCGCCAGCAGCTTGGTGGCGGGCGAATACAATGAGCAGTACTTC. Translation: CASSLVAGEYNEQYF.

The J gene is TRBJ1-2, the V gene TRBV9; no clear D. The germline gives CDR1 SGDLS, CDR2 YYNGEE. The CDR3 has 15 amino acids. Trimming removed 0 bases at V and 7 bases at J, with 16 bases between. The CDR3 loop reads CASSVEAPAQIGYTF. The CDR3, as DNA: TGTGCCAGCAGCGTAGAAGCTCCGGCCCAAATTGGCTACACCTTC.

The chain couples TRBV3-1 to TRBJ2-7; D not resolved. Germline V lookup: CDR1 LGHDT, CDR2 YNNKEL (reference sequence). The germline V and J ends were trimmed by 0 bases and 2 bases, with 11 bases remaining between them. The CDR3 has 15 residues. The CDR3 DNA is TGTGCCAGCAGCCAAGATCTGAGCTTAGCCTACGAGCAGTACTTC. The encoded protein is CASSQDLSLAYEQYF.

The chain carries TRBV9 and TRBJ2-1; 9 bases fit TRBD2. Germline V lookup: CDR1 SGDLS, CDR2 YYNGEE. V lost 0 bases to trimming and J lost 4 bases; unmatched junction nucleotides: 8. The CDR3 length is 17 residues. The CDR3, as DNA: TGTGCCAGCAGCGTAGGAGGGGGACTAGCAGCGTACAATGAGCAGTTCTTC. Encoded protein: CASSVGGGLAAYNEQFF.

A few counts support this clonotype. The chain recombines TRBV5-1 with TRBJ2-5, with 7 bases lining up with TRBD2. The CDR3 consists of 16 residues. V was pared by 2 bases and J by 2 bases, with 9 bases of the junction left unmatched. Germline values: CDR1 SGHRS, CDR2 YFSETQ. The CDR3 bases are TGCGCCAGCAGCTTCGCTAACTGGGGAGGGCAAGAGACCCAGTACTTC. Translated, it gives CASSFANWGGQETQYF.

This clonotype has a count of ten or more. The V gene is TRBV10-3, the J gene TRBJ2-1; D is tentatively TRBD1 or TRBD2 (5 bases each). The CDR3 covers 12 residues. Trimming stripped 8 bases from V and 7 bases from J, with 12 bases between. The germline CDR1 and CDR2 sequences are ENHRY and SYGVKD. The CDR3 reads CAIGTGTNEQFF. The CDR3 coding sequence is TGTGCCATCGGGACGGGTACTAATGAGCAGTTCTTC.

This clonotype has a handful of counts. The chain employs TRBV4-1 and TRBJ1-2; 9 bases agree with TRBD1. CDR3 length equals 15 residues. Losses at the gene ends were 2 bases for V and 4 bases for J; bases not matched to a gene: 5. CDR1 MGHRA and CDR2 YSYEKL come from the germline V gene. The CDR3 DNA follows: TGCGCCAGCAGCCAAACCCCGGGACAGGGCTATGGCTACACCTTC. Translating gives CASSQTPGQGYGYTF.

In DNA form, the CDR3 reads TGCAGCGTAGCCTCCGGGACAGCGGGAGATACGCAGTATTTT. Its protein product is CSVASGTAGDTQYF. This chain uses TRBV29-1 with TRBJ2-3; D perhaps matches TRBD1 (7 bases). V dropped 6 bases and J dropped 5 bases, with 18 bases sitting between them. The germline gives CDR1 SQVTM, CDR2 ANQGSEA. The CDR3 has 14 amino acids.

This clonotype was recorded a few times. The genes are TRBV12-3 or TRBV12-4 and TRBJ1-6; no reliable D call. V was pared by 4 bases and J by 10 bases, with 8 bases between. CDR3 size: 12 residues. The CDR3 loop is CASSSSLSPLHF. In DNA form, the CDR3 reads TGTGCCAGCAGTTCCTCCCTATCACCCCTCCACTTT.

This sequence joins TRBV3-1 and TRBJ2-1; 7 nucleotides match TRBD1. The CDR3 covers 13 residues. The germline V gene encodes CDR1 LGHDT and CDR2 YNNKEL (reference sequence). V lost 3 bases, J lost 6 bases, and 2 bases stayed unmatched. The CDR3 sequence: CASSQWTGNEQFF. Here the CDR3 DNA reads TGTGCCAGCAGCCAGTGGACAGGCAATGAGCAGTTCTTC.

This clonotype was observed a few times. V usage is TRBV7-2 and J usage is TRBJ2-7, with D perhaps matching TRBD1 or TRBD2 (5 bases each). Germline lookup yields CDR1 SGHTA and CDR2 FQGNSA. Trimming left V 4 bases short and J 2 bases short, with 15 bases between. The CDR3 has 15 amino acids. CDR3 nucleotides: TGTGCCAGCAGCTCCGGGGCGATCCGCGCCTACGAGCAGTACTTC. Its protein is CASSSGAIRAYEQYF.

V is TRBV6-5 and J is TRBJ2-3; D ambiguous. This CDR3 spans 16 amino acids. Between the trimmed V and J ends, which lost 0 bases and 6 bases, there was a span of 16 bases. Germline V lookup: CDR1 MNHEY, CDR2 SVGAGI. CDR3: CASSYSRSPSGDTQYF. For the CDR3, the DNA is TGTGCCAGCAGTTACTCTCGGTCGCCCTCTGGGGATACGCAGTATTTT.

The rearrangement joins TRBV5-1 to TRBJ1-1; D might be TRBD1 (5 bases). This CDR3 comprises 12 residues. Germline lookup yields CDR1 SGHRS and CDR2 YFSETQ. Trimming removed 7 bases at V and 6 bases at J, with 13 bases between. The CDR3: CASPYRQSEAFF. The CDR3 DNA sequence: TGCGCCAGCCCATATAGACAGTCTGAAGCTTTCTTT.

About this clonotype: A much larger clone is a single base away; this may be a read error. The chain links TRBV10-3 to TRBJ2-7; TRBD1 aligns across 7 bases. The germline CDR1 and CDR2 sequences are ENHRY and SYGVKD. The CDR3 has 14 residues. CDR3 region: CVISESGTAYEQYF. The DNA of the CDR3 is TGTGTCATCAGTGAGTCCGGGACAGCCTACGAGCAGTACTTC.

The genes are TRBV20-1 and TRBJ2-5; D remains ambiguous. Between the trimmed V and J ends, which lost 7 bases and 5 bases, there was a span of 14 bases. From germline, CDR1 is DFQATT and CDR2 SNEGSKA (reference sequence). The CDR3 totals 12 residues. The CDR3 is CSGATARETQYF. The CDR3 DNA is TGCAGTGGGGCCACTGCACGGGAGACCCAGTACTTC.

On this clonotype itself: Given a much more abundant clone one base away, this may be a read error. V usage is TRBV7-2 and J usage is TRBJ1-2; tentative D call: TRBD1 (6 bases). CDR3 length: 16 residues. The germline V gene has CDR1 SGHTA and CDR2 FQGNSA. CDR3: CAGSLGGRASNYGYTF. The CDR3 bases are TGTGCCGGCAGCTTAGGGGGACGGGCGTCTAACTATGGCTACACCTTC. The complete variable domain, with remaining parts taken from reference TRBV7-2 and TRBJ1-2, reads GAGVSQSPSNKVTEKGKDVELRCDPISGHTALYWYRQSLGQGLEFLIYFQGNSAPDKSGLPSDRFSAERTGGSVSTLTIQRTQQEDSAVYLCAGSLGGRASNYGYTFGSGTRLTVV.

This clonotype showed up just once. V gene TRBV6-1 combines with J gene TRBJ2-5, with D maybe TRBD2 (5 bases). The V end lost 7 bases, the J end lost 4 bases, and 16 bases lay between the germline ends. The CDR3 is made up of 14 amino acids. Germline CDR1 is MNHNS and CDR2 is SASEGT. The CDR3 DNA follows: TGTGCCAGCAAAGGGAGACTATCAGCAGAGACCCAGTACTTC. Translated, it gives CASKGRLSAETQYF.